This paragraph reports one T cell receptor beta chain. This sample is part of a study of cytomegalovirus exposure and HLA in healthy donors. Primers: 60 Vbeta forward and 13 Jbeta reverse. Repertoires were generated with immunoSEQ multiplex PCR, while TCRdb's copy carries only in-frame clones and drops some. The sample shows 100,000 to 150,000 clones, under 20% of them seen only once. V was pared by 4 bases and J by 2 bases, with 8 bases between. In germline, CDR1 is SGHTA, CDR2 FQGNSA. There are 13 residues in the CDR3. V gene TRBV7-2 combines with J gene TRBJ1-1; D might be TRBD1 (6 bases). The receptor's source is a female donor in good health and CMV-seropositive. Sequencing was performed on PBMCs. The CDR3 loop is CASSWTENTEAFF. CDR3 sequence (DNA): TGTGCCAGCAGCTGGACAGAAAACACTGAAGCTTTCTTT.